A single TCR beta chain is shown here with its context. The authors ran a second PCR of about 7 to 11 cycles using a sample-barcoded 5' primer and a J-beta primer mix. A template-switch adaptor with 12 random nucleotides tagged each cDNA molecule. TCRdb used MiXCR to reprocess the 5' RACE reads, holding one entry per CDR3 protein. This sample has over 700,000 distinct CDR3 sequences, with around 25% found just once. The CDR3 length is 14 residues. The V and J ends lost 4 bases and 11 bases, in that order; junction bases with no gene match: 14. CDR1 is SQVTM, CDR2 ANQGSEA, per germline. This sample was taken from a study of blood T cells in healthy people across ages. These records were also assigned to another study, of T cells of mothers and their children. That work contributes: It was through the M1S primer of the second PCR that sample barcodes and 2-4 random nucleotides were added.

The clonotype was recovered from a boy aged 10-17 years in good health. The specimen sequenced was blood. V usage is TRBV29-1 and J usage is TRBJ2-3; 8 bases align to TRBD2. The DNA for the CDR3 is TGCAGCGTTGGTTATAGCGGGACCAGAGATGTGCAGTATTTT. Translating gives CSVGYSGTRDVQYF.